Presented here are 3 T cell receptor beta chains from one specimen sequenced in a study of shared clonotypes between healthy human individuals. Measured with immunoSEQ multiplex PCR; TCRdb has only the in-frame clones, and not every one. The sample lists around 940,000 clones, 76% occurring once. Material: memory CD4+ T cells sorted from blood. This sample's subset: CD45RA-negative fraction. The source is a man in his late teens or twenties in good health.

This rearrangement joins TRBV6-5 to TRBJ2-5, with D possibly TRBD1 on 6 matching bases. Per the germline V gene, CDR1 is MNHEY and CDR2 is SVGAGI. The germline V and J ends were trimmed by 4 bases and 2 bases, with 14 bases remaining between them. This CDR3 region has 15 residues. CDR3 sequence: CASSSATGFQETQYF. CDR3 coding DNA: TGTGCCAGCAGTTCCGCCACAGGGTTTCAAGAGACCCAGTACTTC.

The chain employs TRBV7-9 and TRBJ1-1; D gene uncertain. The V gene's germline CDR1 is SEHNR and CDR2 FQNEAQ (reference sequence). V lost 5 bases and J lost 3, with 16 bases in between. CDR3 length equals 15 residues. As DNA, the CDR3 is TGTGCCAGCAGCCCCCGCGGGTCCCAGGACACTGAAGCTTTCTTT. Its protein product is CASSPRGSQDTEAFF.

The V and J genes are TRBV7-2 and TRBJ2-5; TRBD2 matches at 10 bases. The CDR3 sequence is 14 residues long. Germline lookup yields CDR1 SGHTA and CDR2 FQGNSA. V lost 7 bases and J lost 1; bases outside the gene matches: 3. The CDR3: CASMWTSGQETQYF. As DNA, the CDR3 is TGTGCCAGCATGTGGACTAGCGGCCAAGAGACCCAGTACTTC.